The clone carrying this T cell receptor (beta chain) was detected ten times or more. The antigen is not known. This entry comes from a study of regulatory T cells in long-lasting Graves disease. General observations from the study: Thyroid tissue went unexamined; only peripheral blood was analyzed.

Trimming took off 4 bases at V and 4 bases at J, with 10 bases between the two ends. This CDR3 is 13 amino acids long. Time point described: newly diagnosed GD, antithyroid drugs for less than 3 months. Isolated PBMC RNA provided the starting material for the TCR library. Enrollment of patients was through an endocrinology department in Xi'an, China. Roughly 8.6 milliliters of peripheral blood were drawn into EDTA tubes. Assembly of TCR beta libraries relied on iRepertoire HTBI primers together with Arm-PCR of CDR3 regions. Original handling: Samples revealed roughly 60 TRBV and 15 or so TRBJ segments. Via MiXCR, TCRdb re-called the multiplex PCR reads, giving one row per CDR3 protein. The V and J calls reflect TCRdb's pipeline rather than the authors' work. This table holds 350,000 to 400,000 distinct CDR3 sequences, 15% found once.

The genes are TRBV12-3 or TRBV12-4 and TRBJ1-1, with D unresolved. This TCR derives from a female donor with Graves disease. The sequenced sample was peripheral blood mononuclear cells (PBMCs), obtained at new diagnosis, from a patient treated with antithyroid drugs. This CDR3 is CASSSHDSTEAFF. The CDR3 DNA follows: TGTGCCAGCAGTTCCCACGATTCCACTGAAGCTTTCTTT.